These 26 T cell receptor beta chains were all obtained from the same sample, sequenced in a study of T cells after yellow fever vaccination. TCRdb re-derived calls from the 5' RACE reads in MiXCR, one entry per CDR3 protein. The sample has some 340,000 distinct CDR3 sequences; roughly 4.3% are singletons. The sequencing used PBMCs, collected 5 days after the yellow fever booster vaccination. These receptors all stem from a man between 18 and 35 years old who received the YFV17D yellow fever vaccine.

This clonotype occurred many times. V usage is TRBV7-9 and J usage is TRBJ1-3, with D unresolved. Germline V CDR1 and CDR2: SEHNR, FQNEAQ (reference sequence). This CDR3 region has 12 residues. Trimming removed 6 bases at V and 2 bases at J, with 5 bases between. CDR3 in DNA: TGTGCCAGCAGTTCCACTGGAAACACCATATATTTT. Translating gives CASSSTGNTIYF.

This clonotype was detected many times. The chain combines TRBV29-1 with TRBJ1-5, with D possibly matching TRBD1 (5 bases). Germline CDR1 is SQVTM and CDR2 is ANQGSEA. Trimming removed 4 bases at V and 4 bases at J, with 8 bases between. The CDR3 extends over 12 amino acids. CDR3 nucleotides: TGCAGCGTTGGGGGGGGAAATCAGCCCCAGCATTTT. Its protein is CSVGGGNQPQHF.

There are many counts of this clonotype. Written as DNA, the CDR3 is TGTGCCAGCAGTTACTCGGGGGGAGAGACCCAGTACTTC. Its translation: CASSYSGGETQYF. The chain joins TRBV6-5 to TRBJ2-5; possibly TRBD2 for D (6 bases). CDR1 is MNHEY and CDR2 is SVGAGI in the germline V gene. This CDR3 region has 13 residues. Trimming took 0 bases from V and 4 from J, leaving 6 bases between them.

This sequence joins TRBV11-2 and TRBJ2-3, with D perhaps matching TRBD1 (6 bases). CDR3 size: 18 residues. CDR1 and CDR2 from the germline V gene are SGHAT and FQNNGV. The V end was cut by 5 bases, the J end by 5 bases, with 26 bases between. CDR3 amino acids: CASSHRWLEDRKEDTQYF. The CDR3, as DNA: TGTGCCAGCAGCCACCGGTGGCTAGAGGACAGAAAAGAAGATACGCAGTATTTT.

The chain links TRBV5-1 to TRBJ2-2; 8 nucleotides agree with TRBD2. The CDR3 loop spans 15 amino acids. Germline V gives CDR1 SGHRS, CDR2 YFSETQ. Trimming cost V 0 bases and J 5 bases; bases outside gene matches: 3. CDR3: CASSLGPSGTGELFF. The CDR3 region has the DNA TGCGCCAGCAGCTTGGGTCCTAGCGGGACCGGGGAGCTGTTTTTT. Using reference TRBV5-1 and TRBJ2-2 for the parts outside the CDR3, the full variable domain is KAGVTQTPRYLIKTRGQQVTLSCSPISGHRSVSWYQQTPGQGLQFLFEYFSETQRNKGNFPGRFSGRQFSNSRSEMNVSTLELGDSALYLCASSLGPSGTGELFFGEGSRLTVL.

This rearrangement joins TRBV6-1 to TRBJ2-2; D gene uncertain. This CDR3 has 12 residues. Germline V gene lookup returns CDR1 MNHNS and CDR2 SASEGT. V shed 6 bases and J shed 8 bases, with 10 bases lying between them. The CDR3 DNA follows: TGTGCCAGCAGGATCGGGCAGGGGGAGCTGTTTTTT. Amino acids: CASRIGQGELFF.

The chain carries TRBV5-8 and TRBJ2-3; 7 positions match TRBD2. The CDR3 is 16 amino acids. Germline V CDR1 and CDR2: SGHTS, YDEGEE. V dropped 6 bases and J dropped 0; count of bases not matched to a gene: 10. The CDR3 nucleotides read TGTGCCAGCACCTGGGGCCGGGACTACAGCACAGATACGCAGTATTTT. Encoded protein: CASTWGRDYSTDTQYF.

This sequence joins TRBV5-1 and TRBJ2-1; 8 bases agree with TRBD2. This CDR3 comprises 16 residues. Looked up from germline, CDR1 is SGHRS and CDR2 is YFSETQ. Losses at the gene ends were 4 bases for V and 0 bases for J; bases not matched to a gene: 6. The CDR3 is CASSAGSGSSYNEQFF. The CDR3 DNA is TGCGCCAGCAGCGCTGGCAGCGGGAGCTCCTACAATGAGCAGTTCTTC.

This clonotype was counted at least ten times. In DNA form, the CDR3 reads TGCAGCGTTGAAGGAGGGGGGTCGCCAGATACGCAGTATTTT. Translation gives CSVEGGGSPDTQYF. The V gene is TRBV29-1, the J gene TRBJ2-3; possibly TRBD1 or TRBD2 for D (6 bases each). Trimming removed 1 base from V and 4 bases from J, with 12 bases in between. Germline V gene data show CDR1 as SQVTM and CDR2 as ANQGSEA. The CDR3 contains 14 residues.

This clonotype has just a few counts. This chain links TRBV7-6 with TRBJ2-2; a possible D gene is TRBD1 (5 bases). The CDR3 covers 15 residues. The ends were cut back, 6 bases at V and 6 bases at J, with 17 bases in the middle. Per the germline V gene, CDR1 is SGHVS and CDR2 is FNYEAQ. CDR3 DNA: TGTGCCAGCAGTATGGACAACCTCCGTCCCGGGGAGCTGTTTTTT. It translates to CASSMDNLRPGELFF.

There are a few counts of this clonotype. The chain recombines TRBV20-1 with TRBJ2-3, with 7 nucleotides matching TRBD2. The length of the CDR3 is 13 residues. V dropped 3 bases and J dropped 3; count of bases not matched to a gene: 3. Germline CDR1 and CDR2: DFQATT and SNEGSKA (reference sequence). This CDR3 is CSASGGFTDTQYF. CDR3 DNA sequence: TGCAGTGCTAGCGGGGGGTTTACAGATACGCAGTATTTT.

In its sample, this clonotype was seen a few times. The chain has TRBV27 and TRBJ2-7, with D possibly being TRBD1 (6 bases). V was shortened by 3 bases and J by 6 bases, with 15 bases between the two germline ends. Germline V gene data show CDR1 as MNHEY and CDR2 as SMNVEV (reference sequence). This CDR3 region has 14 residues. CDR3 coding DNA: TGTGCCAGCAGTTTTAGTCAGGGGAGAATCGAGCAGTACTTC. Translating it yields CASSFSQGRIEQYF.

Written as DNA, the CDR3 is TGTGCCATCAGTGAGTCGAAGGGACGACGGAACACCGGGGAGCTGTTTTTT. It encodes CAISESKGRRNTGELFF. The rearrangement joins TRBV10-3 to TRBJ2-2; D is possibly TRBD1 or TRBD2 (5 bases each). Trimming stripped 0 bases from V and 1 base from J, with 12 bases between. The germline V gene encodes CDR1 ENHRY and CDR2 SYGVKD. The CDR3 runs to 17 residues.

This clonotype turned up a few times. V is TRBV6-5 and J is TRBJ2-2; 7 positions agree with TRBD1. Germline values: CDR1 MNHEY, CDR2 SVGAGI. This CDR3 spans 16 amino acids. J gave up 2 bases and V 0 bases, and 3 bases lay outside the gene matches. CDR3 sequence: CASSYSTGINTGELFF. Here the CDR3 DNA reads TGTGCCAGCAGTTACTCGACAGGGATTAACACCGGGGAGCTGTTTTTT.

This clonotype was seen repeatedly, ten times or more. The chain carries TRBV12-3 or TRBV12-4 and TRBJ1-5; D gene unclear. CDR3 length: 13 amino acids. The V gene lost 4 bases and the J gene lost 4 bases, with 8 bases spanning the gap. CDR3 nucleotides: TGTGCCAGCAGTTGGGCAGGTAATCAGCCCCAGCATTTT. Residues: CASSWAGNQPQHF.

The CDR3 region is CASRDRFLLNTEAFF. The DNA of the CDR3 is TGTGCCAGCAGGGACAGGTTTTTGTTAAACACTGAAGCTTTCTTT. V is TRBV6-5 and J is TRBJ1-1, with 7 bases fitting TRBD1. This CDR3 has 15 residues. J was trimmed by 2 bases and V by 6 bases; bases with no gene match: 9. CDR1 is MNHEY, CDR2 SVGAGI, per germline.

The chain carries TRBV11-2 and TRBJ1-2; perhaps TRBD1 as D (5 bases). Germline CDR1 reads SGHAT; CDR2 reads FQNNGV. V lost 5 bases and J lost 5, with 15 bases in between. The CDR3 consists of 14 residues. The CDR3 region has the DNA TGTGCCAGCAGCAACACAGGAACGTTTTATGGCTACACCTTC. It encodes CASSNTGTFYGYTF.

This chain links TRBV19 with TRBJ2-1; maybe TRBD2 (5 bases). CDR1 and CDR2 (germline): LNHDA, SQIVND (reference sequence). CDR3 length: 14 residues. The germline V and J ends were trimmed by 6 bases and 8 bases, with 17 bases remaining between them. The CDR3 spells CASRYSDQMDEQFF. The CDR3 bases are TGTGCCAGTAGATATAGCGACCAAATGGATGAGCAGTTCTTC.

The chain joins TRBV19 to TRBJ1-2, with 12 bases aligning to TRBD1. CDR3 length equals 14 residues. The V and J ends lost 3 bases and 4 bases, in that order; junction bases with no gene match: 0. Per the germline V gene, CDR1 is LNHDA and CDR2 is SQIVND (reference sequence). CDR3 sequence: CASSMGQGAYGYTF. The CDR3 DNA sequence: TGTGCCAGTAGTATGGGACAGGGGGCCTATGGCTACACCTTC.

This clonotype was observed a handful of times. The chain links TRBV4-1 to TRBJ2-3; weak D call: TRBD2 (7 bases). This CDR3 is 17 amino acids long. The V gene lost 3 bases and the J gene lost 1 base, with 17 bases spanning the gap. Germline-derived CDR1 and CDR2 are MGHRA and YSYEKL. The CDR3 DNA is TGCGCCAGCAGCCAGATGGGGGGCGGGGGCCGCACAGATACGCAGTATTTT. It yields the protein CASSQMGGGGRTDTQYF.

The chain couples TRBV7-2 to TRBJ2-3; possibly TRBD1 or TRBD2 for D (5 bases each). The V end lost 5 bases, the J end lost 0 bases, and 15 bases lay between the germline ends. Germline loops: CDR1 SGHTA, CDR2 FQGNSA. The CDR3 extends over 16 amino acids. The CDR3 region has the DNA TGTGCCAGCAGCCCCGGGACGGACAAAAGCACAGATACGCAGTATTTT. Its translation: CASSPGTDKSTDTQYF.

This clonotype was observed a handful of times. The junction shows a germline mismatch at one end, possibly a read error. The V and J genes are TRBV20-1 and TRBJ1-1; D perhaps matches TRBD1 (5 bases). The germline gives CDR1 DFQATT, CDR2 SNEGSKA (reference sequence). This CDR3 is built from 14 residues. DNA for the CDR3: TGCAGTGCTAGAGATATTGGGGGGAACGCTGAAGCTTTCTTT. This gives the protein CSARDIGGNAEAFF.

This clonotype has only a few counts. The chain uses TRBV29-1 and TRBJ1-1; D is ambiguous. Trimming took off 1 base at V and 1 base at J, with 10 bases between the two ends. The CDR3 is 14 amino acids. Germline CDR1 reads SQVTM; CDR2 reads ANQGSEA. The CDR3 bases are TGCAGCGTTGAAGCCCCGTCTGAGAACACTGAAGCTTTCTTT. Its translation: CSVEAPSENTEAFF.

J is TRBJ2-1 and V is TRBV7-3, with 7 bases fitting TRBD2. CDR1 and CDR2 (germline): SGHTA, FQGTGA. This CDR3 region has 14 residues. The V and J ends lost 6 bases and 2 bases, in that order; junction bases with no gene match: 4. This CDR3 is CASSTGGTYNEQFF. The CDR3 coding sequence is TGTGCCAGCAGTACCGGGGGGACCTACAATGAGCAGTTCTTC.

This clonotype was counted many times. This chain's CDR3 is CASSLSTPRQARDEKLFF. Written as DNA, the CDR3 is TGCGCCAGCAGCCTCTCAACTCCGCGACAGGCTAGGGATGAAAAACTGTTTTTT. The chain joins TRBV4-1 to TRBJ1-4; perhaps TRBD1 as D (6 bases). V lost 4 bases, J lost 6 bases, and 24 bases lay in between. This CDR3 comprises 18 residues. CDR1 is MGHRA and CDR2 is YSYEKL in the germline V gene.

There are a few counts of this clonotype. The rearrangement joins TRBV7-9 to TRBJ2-7; 7 nucleotides match TRBD2. The V segment lost 1 base and the J segment 3 bases; nucleotides outside the gene matches: 3. There are 14 residues in the CDR3. Per germline, CDR1 SEHNR and CDR2 FQNEAQ (reference sequence). The CDR3 protein is CASSLGAGNYEQYF. The CDR3 region has the DNA TGTGCCAGCAGCTTAGGAGCGGGGAACTACGAGCAGTACTTC.